One and the same sample provided the 11 T cell receptor beta chains below, sequenced in a study of blood T cells in healthy people across ages (dated by TCRdb to 2015 to 2017). Library generation was performed with 5' RACE. Sequenced using an Illumina HiSeq 2500. A second PCR of roughly 7 to 11 cycles was performed with a sample-barcoded 5' primer and a J-beta primer mix. Starting from the raw public reads, TCRdb applied fastp trimming at Q25, assembled clones with MiXCR and retained in-frame beta chains. Merged by CDR3 protein, the rows form single entries marked with the most common genes and DNA. Here the sample has more than 700,000 distinct CDR3 sequences; about 53% occur a single time. The ten biggest clones cover approximately 40% of the sample. Sequencing was done on a sample of blood. The source is a man older than 75 in good health.

The chain is built from TRBV14 and TRBJ2-3; D not certain. CDR1 is SGHDN, CDR2 FVKESK, per germline. The V gene lost 1 base and the J gene lost 14 bases, with 16 bases spanning the gap. CDR3 size: 13 residues. The CDR3 bases are TGTGCCAGCAGCCAAGTGGACGGTAGAGACGCGTATTTT. Amino acid sequence: CASSQVDGRDAYF.

The rearrangement uses TRBV3-1 and TRBJ2-7; D is uncertain. The J call may be wrong; the DNA end is better matched by TRBJ2-4. The CDR3 is made up of 15 amino acids. Germline-derived CDR1 and CDR2 are LGHDT and YNNKEL (reference sequence). CDR3 in DNA: TGTGCCAGCAGCCAAGGGGCTATAGCCAAAAACATTCAGTACTTC. Translation: CASSQGAIAKNIQYF.

This clonotype was observed a single time. The chain employs TRBV5-1 and TRBJ1-5, with D perhaps matching TRBD1 (5 bases). This CDR3 has 16 amino acids. CDR1 and CDR2 from the germline V gene are SGHRS and YFSETQ. Trimming left V 4 bases short and J 0 bases short, with 14 bases between. CDR3: CASSPRGGDSNQPQHF. The CDR3 DNA reads TGCGCCAGCAGCCCACGGGGAGGGGATAGCAATCAGCCCCAGCATTTT.

This clonotype has more than one count but fewer than ten. This chain connects TRBV7-2 to TRBJ2-5, with D perhaps TRBD2 (5 bases). This CDR3 comprises 15 residues. Germline CDR1 reads SGHTA; CDR2 reads FQGNSA. V shed 4 bases and J shed 5 bases, with 17 bases lying between them. This chain's CDR3 is CASSSQRSRTETQYF. The CDR3 DNA is TGTGCCAGCAGCTCGCAGCGGTCCCGGACGGAGACCCAGTACTTC.

The J gene is TRBJ2-1, the V gene TRBV20-1, with 9 bases fitting TRBD2. The length of the CDR3 is 15 residues. From germline, CDR1 is DFQATT and CDR2 SNEGSKA (reference sequence). The J segment lost 6 bases and the V segment lost 4 bases, leaving 10 bases of the junction unmatched. CDR3 sequence reads: CSATSGMVLSNEQFF. The CDR3 nucleotides read TGCAGTGCTACTAGCGGGATGGTTTTGAGCAATGAGCAGTTCTTC.

The chain combines TRBV9 with TRBJ2-1; D call uncertain. Germline CDR1 SGDLS, CDR2 YYNGEE. This CDR3 is built from 12 residues. The V and J ends lost 3 bases and 10 bases respectively, with 11 bases between them. In nucleotides, the CDR3 is TGTGCCAGCAGCGGTAGCTCCTACGAGCAGTTCTTC. As protein: CASSGSSYEQFF.

V gene TRBV12-3 or TRBV12-4 combines with J gene TRBJ2-3; D ambiguous. The V gene lost 4 bases and the J gene lost 6 bases, with 17 bases spanning the gap. There are 15 residues in the CDR3. The CDR3 DNA reads TGTGCCAGCAGTTACCCCGTGGGTATGGTCGATACGCAGTATTTT. It codes for CASSYPVGMVDTQYF.

The chain recombines TRBV13 with TRBJ2-7, with a possible D match to TRBD1 (6 bases). The DNA end lines up better with TRBJ2-5; the J call may be wrong. CDR1 and CDR2 (germline): PRHDT, FYEKMQ (reference sequence). This CDR3 has 14 amino acids. The CDR3 spells CASRSLGAQETQYF. The CDR3 DNA is TGTGCCAGCAGGTCATTGGGGGCTCAAGAGACCCAGTACTTC.

This clonotype was seen a single time. The J gene is TRBJ2-5, the V gene TRBV9; tentative D call: TRBD2 (5 bases). The CDR3 sequence is 14 residues long. From germline, CDR1 is SGDLS and CDR2 YYNGEE. Deletions cut 0 bases from V and 9 bases from J, with 15 bases between. CDR3 nucleotides: TGTGCCAGCAGCGTAGGGGCCCTCTCCGGGGCCCAGTACTTC. Amino acid sequence: CASSVGALSGAQYF.

The V call is TRBV6-6, the J call TRBJ1-1, with D maybe TRBD1 (5 bases). Germline loops: CDR1 MNHNY, CDR2 SVGAGI (reference sequence). The CDR3 length is 16 residues. V was cut by 2 bases and J by 1 base, with 14 bases left in between. In DNA, the CDR3 is TGTGCCAGCAGTTACGGGGGGTTTCAGACGAACACTGAAGCTTTCTTT. Its translation is CASSYGGFQTNTEAFF.

The chain employs TRBV7-2 and TRBJ2-1; D call uncertain. The CDR3 runs 16 residues. Germline loops: CDR1 SGHTA, CDR2 FQGNSA. V was shortened by 0 bases and J by 5 bases, with 14 bases between the two germline ends. The CDR3 region has the DNA TGTGCCAGCAGCTTAGCGGCCCCTATTATCGACAATGAGCAGTTCTTC. Encoded protein: CASSLAAPIIDNEQFF.